What follows are 2 T cell receptor beta chains derived from one specimen sequenced in a study of T cell changes during pregnancy in multiple sclerosis. The protocol was immunoSEQ multiplex PCR, while the TCRdb copy is restricted to in-frame clones and leaves out a portion. Seen here are 65,000 to 85,000 clones, 90% to 95% observed once, and the top ten hold roughly 1.4%. This specimen was peripheral blood, taken in the second trimester of pregnancy. The receptors shown here come from a female donor with multiple sclerosis, enrolled in a pregnancy study.

The gene calls are TRBV6-1 and TRBJ1-1; TRBD1 agrees at 8 bases. Per germline, CDR1 MNHNS and CDR2 SASEGT. The V and J ends lost 5 bases and 5 bases, in that order; junction bases with no gene match: 4. The length of the CDR3 is 13 residues. CDR3 in DNA: TGTGCCAGCAGTCAGGGGGCTAGGACTGAAGCTTTCTTT. This sequence encodes CASSQGARTEAFF.

This clone was picked up one time. J is TRBJ2-6 and V is TRBV7-9; D possibly corresponds to TRBD1 (6 bases). With 4 bases removed from V and 0 bases from J, the gap between germline ends came to 13 bases. The CDR3 is 17 amino acids. Germline V CDR1 and CDR2: SEHNR, FQNEAQ (reference sequence). The DNA of the CDR3 is TGTGCCAGCAGCTCTTCCCAGGGGTTCTCTGGGGCCAACGTCCTGACTTTC. Protein: CASSSSQGFSGANVLTF. Variable domain in full (rest from reference TRBV7-9 and TRBJ2-6): DTGVSQNPRHKITKRGQNVTFRCDPISEHNRLYWYRQTLGQGPEFLTYFQNEAQLEKSRLLSDRFSAERPKGSFSTLEIQRTEQGDSAMYLCASSSSQGFSGANVLTFGAGSRLTVL.